Described below is a single TCR beta chain sequence and its context. Antigen specificity is unknown. Only in-frame clones appear in the TCRdb table, and some are missing; sequencing was by immunoSEQ multiplex PCR. The table shows 200,000 or so clones, with around 83% occurring only once. The sample is drawn from a study of cytomegalovirus exposure and HLA in healthy donors. Germline values: CDR1 SGHTS, CDR2 YDEGEE. The CDR3 contains 17 residues. The V and J ends lost 4 bases and 0 bases respectively, with 17 bases between them. Study observations and caveats: The study listed approximately 160 cytomegalovirus-associated TCR beta chains. Most observed TCR sequences were rare, whereas some public TCRs were detected in many donors. It was confirmed in vitro that three of the CMV-associated chains were specific for CMV antigens.

This TCR came from a woman in her twenties or thirties in good health and CMV-seropositive. V is TRBV5-8 and J is TRBJ1-5, with D tentatively TRBD1 (5 bases). Material for sequencing was PBMCs. CDR3 nucleotide sequence: TGTGCCAGCAGCCGATCAATGGGCAGGGCTAGCAATCAGCCCCAGCATTTT. It specifies CASSRSMGRASNQPQHF.